This passage covers 3 T cell receptor beta chains from one sample sequenced in a study of cytomegalovirus exposure and HLA in healthy donors. PCR amplification relied on 60 Vbeta primers (plus 13 Jbeta primers). Here immunoSEQ multiplex PCR was the method, and the copy in TCRdb shows in-frame clones only, minus some. Found here are around 250,000 clones, 81% of them singletons; the top ten hold about 8%. Sequences were obtained from PBMCs. The receptors were sampled from a woman in her sixties in good health and CMV-seropositive.

The chain is built from TRBV10-3 and TRBJ1-5; a weak D match, TRBD1 (6 bases). The ends were cut back, 5 bases at V and 7 bases at J, with 15 bases in the middle. Germline assignment: CDR1 ENHRY and CDR2 SYGVKD. The CDR3 is 14 residues long. DNA of the CDR3: TGTGCCATCAGTCCACAGGGAAATGGCCAGCCCCAGCATTTT. It codes for CAISPQGNGQPQHF.

This clone was seen more than once but under ten times. The chain uses TRBV4-1 and TRBJ1-1; D ambiguous. This CDR3 has 13 residues. CDR1 and CDR2 from the germline V gene are MGHRA and YSYEKL. The V and J ends lost 4 bases and 8 bases respectively, with 14 bases between them. CDR3 protein: CASSRTRMQEAFF. In DNA form, the CDR3 reads TGCGCCAGCAGCCGCACCCGCATGCAGGAAGCTTTCTTT.

The chain has TRBV13 and TRBJ1-2; TRBD1 is a possible D gene (5 bases). There are 15 residues in the CDR3. V shed 3 bases and J shed 4 bases, with 15 bases lying between them. Germline V gene sequence: CDR1 PRHDT, CDR2 FYEKMQ (reference sequence). CDR3 residues: CASSLRTPPFYGYTF. The CDR3 DNA reads as TGTGCCAGCAGCTTGCGGACACCTCCATTCTATGGCTACACCTTC.